These 26 T cell receptor beta chains were all obtained from the same sample, sequenced in a study of blood T cell repertoires in COVID-19. Method: immunoSEQ multiplex PCR; TCRdb's copy keeps in-frame clones and lacks some. The sample lists 310,000 or so clones, over 75% occurring once. The source material was PBMCs or T cells enriched from blood (not recorded which). All receptors come from a woman in her 30s who had recovered from COVID-19.

The chain has TRBV11-2 and TRBJ2-1; possible D gene TRBD2, 6 bases. The V end was cut by 5 bases, the J end by 7 bases, with 9 bases between. Germline CDR1 is SGHAT and CDR2 is FQNNGV. This CDR3 contains 12 residues. The CDR3 DNA sequence: TGTGCCAGCAGCCGTAGCGGTAATGAGCAGTTCTTC. Protein sequence: CASSRSGNEQFF. Filled out from reference TRBV11-2 and TRBJ2-1, the complete variable domain reads EAGVAQSPRYKIIEKRQSVAFWCNPISGHATLYWYQQILGQGPKLLIQFQNNGVVDDSQLPKDRFSAERLKGVDSTLKIQPAKLEDSAVYLCASSRSGNEQFFGPGTRLTVL.

This clone was recorded once. The chain joins TRBV5-6 to TRBJ2-1, with D possibly matching TRBD2 (5 bases). The CDR3 is made up of 12 amino acids. Trimming left V 5 bases short and J 8 bases short, with 11 bases between. CDR1 is SGHDT and CDR2 is YYEEEE in the germline V gene. The CDR3 spells CASRRLAYEQFF. The CDR3 bases are TGTGCCAGCAGACGTCTAGCATATGAGCAGTTCTTC.

The chain joins TRBV28 to TRBJ2-7, with 11 bases lining up with TRBD2. This CDR3 contains 15 residues. V shed 5 bases and J 0 bases; nucleotides not matched to a gene: 3. In germline, CDR1 is MDHEN, CDR2 SYDVKM. The CDR3 nucleotides read TGTGCCAGCAGTCCCGGACTAGCGGGCTCCTACGAGCAGTACTTC. Its translation is CASSPGLAGSYEQYF. The whole variable domain, remainder taken from reference TRBV28 and TRBJ2-7, is DVKVTQSSRYLVKRTGEKVFLECVQDMDHENMFWYRQDPGLGLRLIYFSYDVKMKEKGDIPEGYSVSREKKERFSLILESASTNQTSMYLCASSPGLAGSYEQYFGPGTRLTVT.

The chain recombines TRBV28 with TRBJ2-1; TRBD2 aligns across 13 bases. V lost 3 bases to trimming and J lost 3 bases; unmatched junction nucleotides: 8. The CDR3 has 18 amino acids. The germline CDR1 and CDR2 sequences are MDHEN and SYDVKM. The CDR3 sequence is CASSFTSGRANNYNEQFF. In DNA, the CDR3 is TGTGCCAGCAGTTTTACTAGCGGGAGGGCGAATAACTACAATGAGCAGTTCTTC.

The chain uses TRBV10-1 and TRBJ1-5, with D possibly being TRBD1 (6 bases). V was cut by 3 bases and J by 0 bases, with 21 bases left in between. The CDR3 runs 19 residues. The germline V gene encodes CDR1 WNHNN and CDR2 SYGVQD (reference sequence). The CDR3 loop reads CASSEPLLWDKDSNQPQHF. The CDR3 nucleotides read TGCGCCAGCAGTGAACCTCTCCTCTGGGACAAAGATAGCAATCAGCCCCAGCATTTT.

J is TRBJ2-7 and V is TRBV29-1; D may be TRBD2 (6 bases). CDR3 size: 11 residues. The V end lost 7 bases, the J end lost 4 bases, and 11 bases lay between the germline ends. CDR1 is SQVTM, CDR2 ANQGSEA, per germline. In DNA form, the CDR3 reads TGCAGCGCGGGACTTTCATACGAGCAGTACTTC. Translated, it gives CSAGLSYEQYF.

The chain uses TRBV7-9 and TRBJ2-7, with 11 bases lining up with TRBD1. The trim removed 5 bases at V and 5 bases at J, leaving 11 bases unmatched. Looked up from germline, CDR1 is SEHNR and CDR2 is FQNEAQ (reference sequence). The CDR3 length is 16 residues. The CDR3 is CASSAQTGTGGNEQYF. The CDR3 bases are TGTGCCAGCAGCGCACAAACCGGGACAGGGGGAAACGAGCAGTACTTC. Looking up the rest from reference TRBV7-9 and TRBJ2-7 gives the full variable domain: DTGVSQNPRHKITKRGQNVTFRCDPISEHNRLYWYRQTLGQGPEFLTYFQNEAQLEKSRLLSDRFSAERPKGSFSTLEIQRTEQGDSAMYLCASSAQTGTGGNEQYFGPGTRLTVT.

This clone was observed at least ten times. The rearrangement uses TRBV27 and TRBJ2-1; D remains unclear. CDR1 is MNHEY and CDR2 is SMNVEV in the germline V gene (reference sequence). V lost 3 bases and J 10 bases, leaving 7 bases between the germline ends. The CDR3 runs 11 residues. The CDR3 DNA sequence: TGTGCCAGCAGTTTTAGGAGCGAGCAGTTCTTC. Encoded protein: CASSFRSEQFF.

The V gene is TRBV10-1, the J gene TRBJ2-3; possibly TRBD1 for D (6 bases). Germline V lookup: CDR1 WNHNN, CDR2 SYGVQD (reference sequence). V dropped 4 bases and J dropped 2 bases, with 16 bases sitting between them. The CDR3 runs to 16 residues. This chain's CDR3 is CASSVQGTHTTDTQYF. CDR3 in DNA: TGCGCCAGCAGTGTCCAAGGGACACATACCACAGATACGCAGTATTTT.

The rearrangement uses TRBV12-5 and TRBJ2-6; D perhaps matches TRBD2 (5 bases). CDR3 length equals 16 residues. In germline, CDR1 is LGHNT, CDR2 FRNRAP. V was shortened by 2 bases and J by 3 bases, with 11 bases between the two germline ends. CDR3 residues: CASGLNIGVGANVLTF. CDR3 coding DNA: TGTGCTAGTGGTTTGAATATCGGGGTTGGGGCCAACGTCCTGACTTTC. The full variable domain, in which reference TRBV12-5 and TRBJ2-6 provide the parts outside the CDR3, is DARVTQTPRHKVTEMGQEVTMRCQPILGHNTVFWYRQTMMQGLELLAYFRNRAPLDDSGMPKDRFSAEMPDATLATLKIQPSEPRDSAVYFCASGLNIGVGANVLTFGAGSRLTVL.

The chain recombines TRBV5-1 with TRBJ2-1; 7 positions agree with TRBD2. This CDR3 is built from 16 residues. V gave up 0 bases and J gave up 7 bases; unmatched junction bases: 10. CDR1 is SGHRS and CDR2 is YFSETQ in the germline V gene. CDR3 loop: CASSLVPSGMGNEQFF. CDR3 nucleotide sequence: TGCGCCAGCAGCTTGGTTCCTAGCGGCATGGGGAATGAGCAGTTCTTC.

V is TRBV29-1 and J is TRBJ2-7, with D uncertain. Trimming removed 3 bases at V and 1 base at J, with 7 bases between. The CDR3 has 12 amino acids. Germline CDR1 is SQVTM and CDR2 is ANQGSEA. Here the CDR3 reads CSVEGTSYEQYF. In DNA form, the CDR3 reads TGCAGCGTTGAGGGCACATCCTACGAGCAGTACTTC.

The rearrangement links TRBV5-4 to TRBJ2-5; the D gene is possibly TRBD1 (6 bases). V was shortened by 4 bases and J by 3 bases, with 10 bases between the two germline ends. CDR1 is SGHNT, CDR2 YYREEE, per germline (reference sequence). This CDR3 has 13 residues. The CDR3 DNA sequence: TGTGCCAGCAGCGGCTGGACAGAAGAGACCCAGTACTTC. Translation: CASSGWTEETQYF. Looking up the rest from reference TRBV5-4 and TRBJ2-5 gives the full variable domain: ETGVTQSPTHLIKTRGQQVTLRCSSQSGHNTVSWYQQALGQGPQFIFQYYREEENGRGNFPPRFSGLQFPNYSSELNVNALELDDSALYLCASSGWTEETQYFGPGTRLLVL.

In this sample, this clone turned up once. V usage is TRBV7-2 and J usage is TRBJ2-2; TRBD1 matches at 7 bases. The CDR3 sequence is 15 residues long. The V gene end was trimmed by 5 bases and the J gene end by 3 bases; junction bases not matched to a gene: 6. The germline gives CDR1 SGHTA, CDR2 FQGNSA. The CDR3 here is CASSNTGADTGELFF. As DNA, the CDR3 is TGTGCCAGCAGCAACACAGGGGCGGACACCGGGGAGCTGTTTTTT.

The count of this clone is one. The rearrangement links TRBV28 to TRBJ2-7; TRBD1 might be the D (5 bases). V was pared by 9 bases and J by 4 bases, with 10 bases between. This CDR3 is 11 amino acids long. CDR1 is MDHEN and CDR2 is SYDVKM in the germline V gene. CDR3 in DNA: TGTGCCAGTCTAGGGGTTTACGAGCAGTACTTC. Protein: CASLGVYEQYF.

This rearrangement joins TRBV7-2 to TRBJ1-1, with D perhaps matching TRBD1 (5 bases). This CDR3 has 13 amino acids. Germline V gives CDR1 SGHTA, CDR2 FQGNSA. V gave up 5 bases and J gave up 1 base, with 8 bases separating them. As DNA, the CDR3 is TGTGCCAGCAGCCCTCAGGGGAACACTGAAGCTTTCTTT. Protein product: CASSPQGNTEAFF.

Only one count was recorded for this clone. At one end, the junction sequence differs from germline, possibly due to a read error. The rearrangement uses TRBV7-2 and TRBJ1-3; possible D gene TRBD1, 6 bases. The CDR3 totals 15 residues. Germline CDR1 and CDR2: SGHTA and FQGNSA. CDR3 sequence reads: CASSLEGWGGPLQDF. CDR3 coding DNA: TGTGCCAGCAGCTTAGAGGGTTGGGGGGGGCCTCTACAGGATTTT. Full variable domain (outside the CDR3, taken from reference TRBV7-2 and TRBJ1-3): GAGVSQSPSNKVTEKGKDVELRCDPISGHTALYWYRQSLGQGLEFLIYFQGNSAPDKSGLPSDRFSAERTGGSVSTLTIQRTQQEDSAVYLCASSLEGWGGPLQDFGEGSWLTVV.

The genes are TRBV5-1 and TRBJ1-2; D possibly corresponds to TRBD1 (5 bases). The germline gives CDR1 SGHRS, CDR2 YFSETQ. The CDR3 consists of 14 residues. The V end lost 0 bases, the J end lost 3 bases, and 9 bases lay between the germline ends. The CDR3 spells CASSLDSGYYGYTF. The CDR3 bases are TGCGCCAGCAGCTTGGACTCAGGGTACTATGGCTACACCTTC.

The chain uses TRBV7-9 and TRBJ2-7; 7 bases align to TRBD2. The CDR3 extends over 15 amino acids. The V segment lost 5 bases and the J segment 1 base; nucleotides outside the gene matches: 8. Germline-derived CDR1 and CDR2 are SEHNR and FQNEAQ (reference sequence). This chain's CDR3 is CASSQMSSGSYEQYF. The CDR3, as DNA: TGTGCCAGCAGCCAAATGTCTAGCGGTTCCTACGAGCAGTACTTC. The whole variable domain, remainder taken from reference TRBV7-9 and TRBJ2-7, is DTGVSQNPRHKITKRGQNVTFRCDPISEHNRLYWYRQTLGQGPEFLTYFQNEAQLEKSRLLSDRFSAERPKGSFSTLEIQRTEQGDSAMYLCASSQMSSGSYEQYFGPGTRLTVT.

The chain combines TRBV19 with TRBJ2-3, with 10 bases lining up with TRBD1. Losses at the gene ends were 6 bases for V and 6 bases for J; bases not matched to a gene: 6. The CDR3 covers 14 residues. Germline values: CDR1 LNHDA, CDR2 SQIVND (reference sequence). CDR3 residues: CASSRDRGLDTQYF. CDR3 in DNA: TGTGCCAGTAGCCGGGACAGGGGATTGGATACGCAGTATTTT.

V usage is TRBV5-6 and J usage is TRBJ2-3; 14 nucleotides align to TRBD2. The CDR3 spans 16 residues. Germline V gene data show CDR1 as SGHDT and CDR2 as YYEEEE. V was pared by 3 bases and J by 3 bases, with 3 bases of the junction left unmatched. The CDR3 bases are TGTGCCAGCAGCTCCCGACTAGCGGGAGGGACAGATACGCAGTATTTT. It is translated as CASSSRLAGGTDTQYF.

Remarks on this clone: A junction end diverges from the germline sequence, so it may reflect a read error. The chain carries TRBV7-7 and TRBJ2-2; tentative D call: TRBD2 (6 bases). CDR1 is SSHAT, CDR2 FNYEAQ, per germline (reference sequence). This CDR3 is built from 13 residues. DNA for the CDR3: TGTGCTAGCAGCTTCGAGGAGGGCGGGGAGCTGTTTTTT. Amino acids: CASSFEEGGELFF.

J is TRBJ2-1 and V is TRBV7-9, with 7 bases aligning to TRBD2. CDR1 is SEHNR and CDR2 is FQNEAQ in the germline V gene (reference sequence). This CDR3 comprises 13 residues. V lost 8 bases and J lost 5; bases outside the gene matches: 6. CDR3 bases: TGTGCCAGCCTGGGAGGGGAAAACAATGAGCAGTTCTTC. Translating it yields CASLGGENNEQFF.

In this sample, this clone turned up once. The chain recombines TRBV5-1 with TRBJ1-1, with D perhaps matching TRBD1 (5 bases). This CDR3 is built from 14 residues. CDR1 and CDR2 (germline): SGHRS, YFSETQ. V lost 7 bases, J lost 1 base, and 14 bases lay in between. The CDR3 protein is CASQTLGGNTEAFF. As DNA, the CDR3 is TGCGCCAGCCAGACCTTGGGGGGGAACACTGAAGCTTTCTTT.

V and J are TRBV11-2 and TRBJ1-2; D perhaps matches TRBD1 (5 bases). With 5 bases removed from V and 4 bases from J, the gap between germline ends came to 11 bases. This CDR3 is built from 13 residues. Germline values: CDR1 SGHAT, CDR2 FQNNGV. The CDR3 spells CASSLDSIYGYTF. CDR3 sequence (DNA): TGTGCCAGCAGCCTTGACAGTATCTATGGCTACACCTTC.

The gene calls are TRBV7-2 and TRBJ2-5; perhaps TRBD2 as D (5 bases). This CDR3 contains 13 residues. Trimming took off 2 bases at V and 5 bases at J, with 9 bases between the two ends. From germline, CDR1 is SGHTA and CDR2 FQGNSA. CDR3 residues: CASSLRGGETQYF. Written as DNA, the CDR3 is TGTGCCAGCAGCTTACGGGGTGGGGAGACCCAGTACTTC.